These 17 T cell receptor beta chains were sequenced from one sample in a study of blood T cell repertoires in COVID-19. Clones were sequenced by immunoSEQ multiplex PCR, and TCRdb holds only the in-frame ones, with some missing. This repertoire shows roughly 230,000 clones, approximately 84% found once; its top ten account for around 8%. The sequenced sample consisted of peripheral blood. Source of these receptors: a woman older than 75 with acute or convalescent COVID-19.

The chain carries TRBV5-1 and TRBJ2-1, with 8 bases fitting TRBD2. CDR3 length equals 16 residues. V shed 0 bases, J shed 2 bases, and the junction held 4 bases outside the gene matches. Germline CDR1 reads SGHRS; CDR2 reads YFSETQ. CDR3 nucleotides: TGCGCCAGCAGCTTGGTTAGAGCGGGGGCCTACAATGAGCAGTTCTTC. This translates into CASSLVRAGAYNEQFF.

V gene TRBV3-1 (or the pseudogene TRBV3-2) combines with J gene TRBJ1-2, with D unresolved. V lost 4 bases to trimming and J lost 4 bases, with 7 bases between them. The CDR3 consists of 12 residues. CDR1 is LGHDT, CDR2 YNNKEL, per germline (reference sequence). This chain's CDR3 is CASSLSRYGYTF. In DNA form, the CDR3 reads TGTGCCAGCAGCCTAAGCCGCTATGGCTACACCTTC.

The chain uses TRBV10-2 and TRBJ2-1; no firm D call. The ends were cut back, 5 bases at V and 6 bases at J, with 8 bases in the middle. The CDR3 consists of 12 residues. The V gene's germline CDR1 is WSHSY and CDR2 SAAADI. CDR3 residues: CASSPTGNEQFF. CDR3 nucleotides: TGCGCCAGCAGTCCGACTGGCAATGAGCAGTTCTTC.

V is TRBV7-2 and J is TRBJ1-2; TRBD1 is a possible D gene (5 bases). V lost 1 base to trimming and J lost 2 bases, with 8 bases between them. The CDR3 loop spans 14 amino acids. Germline V gene sequence: CDR1 SGHTA, CDR2 FQGNSA. The CDR3 nucleotides read TGTGCCAGCAGCTTAGTGCGACAGAACTATGGCTACACCTTC. This sequence encodes CASSLVRQNYGYTF.

The chain links TRBV28 to TRBJ1-5, with 7 positions matching TRBD1. There are 14 residues in the CDR3. Trimming at V came to 4 bases and at J to 3 bases, leaving 3 bases not matched to a gene. Germline lookup yields CDR1 MDHEN and CDR2 SYDVKM. The CDR3 sequence: CASSWGQHNQPQHF. CDR3 bases: TGTGCCAGCAGTTGGGGACAGCACAATCAGCCCCAGCATTTT.

V usage is TRBV5-1 and J usage is TRBJ1-3, with 7 bases aligning to TRBD1. After removal of 4 bases from V and 1 base from J, the junction contained 8 bases not matched to a gene. Per the germline V gene, CDR1 is SGHRS and CDR2 is YFSETQ. The CDR3 runs 16 residues. The DNA of the CDR3 is TGCGCCAGCAGCCTTATGACAGGGAGTTCTGGAAACACCATATATTTT. Translating gives CASSLMTGSSGNTIYF.

V gene TRBV18 combines with J gene TRBJ1-2; the D gene is possibly TRBD1 (5 bases). Germline CDR1 reads KGHSH; CDR2 reads LQKENI. V lost 3 bases and J 8 bases, leaving 19 bases between the germline ends. This CDR3 is 15 amino acids long. DNA of the CDR3: TGTGCCAGCTCACCGGCGCTCGGGGGGACGCTCGGCTACACCTTC. This gives the protein CASSPALGGTLGYTF.

The gene calls are TRBV19 and TRBJ1-1, with 7 bases fitting TRBD1. The V gene end was trimmed by 10 bases and the J gene end by 4 bases; junction bases not matched to a gene: 6. In germline, CDR1 is LNHDA, CDR2 SQIVND (reference sequence). This CDR3 is 12 amino acids long. CDR3 coding DNA: TGTGCCACCAGACAGGGCCCCACTGAAGCTTTCTTT. Protein: CATRQGPTEAFF.

The chain employs TRBV28 and TRBJ1-6; D remains unclear. CDR3 size: 16 residues. Trimming left V 4 bases short and J 2 bases short, with 12 bases between. Per the germline V gene, CDR1 is MDHEN and CDR2 is SYDVKM. CDR3 nucleotides: TGTGCCAGCAGTTCCGGGGATACCCCCTATAATTCACCCCTCCACTTT. The encoded protein is CASSSGDTPYNSPLHF.

This CDR3 reads CSASVRNIQYF. In DNA form, the CDR3 reads TGCAGTGCTAGCGTCAGGAACATTCAGTACTTC. The V call is TRBV20-1, the J call TRBJ2-4; D not certain. CDR1 is DFQATT, CDR2 SNEGSKA, per germline (reference sequence). The CDR3 sequence is 11 residues long. V lost 3 bases, J lost 7 bases, and 7 bases lay in between.

The rearrangement links TRBV29-1 to TRBJ2-5; TRBD2 matches at 12 bases. V was pared by 7 bases and J by 2 bases, with 8 bases of the junction left unmatched. This CDR3 comprises 15 residues. CDR1 SQVTM and CDR2 ANQGSEA come from the germline V gene. The chain's CDR3 is CSGVGLAGKQETQYF. In DNA, the CDR3 is TGCAGCGGCGTAGGACTAGCGGGGAAACAAGAGACCCAGTACTTC.

The chain combines TRBV29-1 with TRBJ1-4; TRBD1 might be the D (6 bases). Germline CDR1 is SQVTM and CDR2 is ANQGSEA. The CDR3 length is 14 residues. Deletions cut 8 bases from V and 2 bases from J, with 15 bases between. The CDR3: CSTRQAGTNEKLFF. CDR3 nucleotides: TGCAGCACCCGACAGGCAGGGACTAATGAAAAACTGTTTTTT.

J is TRBJ1-1 and V is TRBV7-2, with TRBD1 matching 7 bases. There are 14 residues in the CDR3. V gave up 3 bases and J gave up 6 bases; unmatched junction bases: 7. The V gene's germline CDR1 is SGHTA and CDR2 FQGNSA. In DNA form, the CDR3 reads TGTGCCAGCAGCTTGGGACAGTTGATCGCTGAAGCTTTCTTT. Translation gives CASSLGQLIAEAFF.

The chain combines TRBV13 with TRBJ1-3; TRBD1 matches at 7 bases. The CDR3 extends over 14 amino acids. V dropped 5 bases and J dropped 6; count of bases not matched to a gene: 7. Germline-derived CDR1 and CDR2 are PRHDT and FYEKMQ (reference sequence). The CDR3 DNA reads as TGTGCCAGCAGCACTCGACAGGGCGAAAACACCATATATTTT. Protein sequence: CASSTRQGENTIYF.

The J gene is TRBJ1-5, the V gene TRBV5-4; a weak D match, TRBD1 (5 bases). V lost 2 bases and J lost 1, with 7 bases in between. The CDR3 is 14 residues long. Germline CDR1 is SGHNT and CDR2 is YYREEE (reference sequence). CDR3 nucleotides: TGTGCCAGCAGCTTTTCAGGGAGCAATCAGCCCCAGCATTTT. Encoded protein: CASSFSGSNQPQHF.

This clone occurred once. This chain uses TRBV15 with TRBJ2-1; possible D gene TRBD2, 5 bases. In germline, CDR1 is LNHNV, CDR2 YYDKDF (reference sequence). Trimming cost V 3 bases and J 11 bases, with 17 bases left between them. The CDR3 extends over 14 amino acids. The chain's CDR3 is CATSRLTSVSKQFF. DNA of the CDR3: TGTGCCACCAGCAGGCTAACTAGTGTCAGTAAGCAGTTCTTC. The whole variable domain, remainder taken from reference TRBV15 and TRBJ2-1, is DAMVIQNPRYQVTQFGKPVTLSCSQTLNHNVMYWYQQKSSQAPKLLFHYYDKDFNNEADTPDNFQSRRPNTSFCFLDIRSPGLGDTAMYLCATSRLTSVSKQFFGPGTRLTVL.

This clone was found once. V is TRBV28 and J is TRBJ2-3, with TRBD2 matching over 9 bases. Looked up from germline, CDR1 is MDHEN and CDR2 is SYDVKM. This CDR3 comprises 15 residues. The trim removed 8 bases at V and 2 bases at J, leaving 8 bases unmatched. DNA for the CDR3: TGTGCCAGCGGGGGGACTAGCAGGAACACAGATACGCAGTATTTT. This sequence encodes CASGGTSRNTDTQYF.